This TCR beta chain came from a study of T cell responses to AZD1222 COVID-19 vaccine (dated by TCRdb to about 2021). Describing the broader study: AZD1222 recipients whose second dose came at about 4 weeks and those whose second dose came at about 12 weeks were combined into one group, since spike-specific TCR depth and breadth did not differ between the two schedules. A total of about 230 trial participants underwent TCR sequencing, of whom 200 to 220 received two doses of AZD1222 and around 26 received two doses of the MenACWY control vaccine. Trial participants were enrolled into age subgroups of 18-55, 56-69 and 70-plus years, which contained about 160, 30 and 59 TCR-sequenced participants, respectively. Overall study results and their limits: After two AZD1222 doses, both the breadth and the depth of spike-specific TCRs were significantly higher than at day 0 and than in MenACWY recipients. CD4 TCRs associated with the vaccine covered the entire spike protein, and the dominant responses were in regions 160-218 and 743-854. Epitopes outside the regions mutated in the B.1.351 and B.1.1.7 variants were reportedly recognized by nearly half of the unique spike-specific TCRs. The 56-69-year group was small, and its depth increase did not reach significance, likely because of low power. Participants were mostly white British and included more females than males, and it was suggested by the authors that clonal diversity may have been underestimated. Because no day 14 peak-response samples were available, the repertoires could be characterized only after the peak T cell response. Conclusions about previously exposed vaccinees are limited because only a handful of AZD1222 recipients were SARS-CoV-2 seropositive at baseline.

The CDR3 regions of human TCRbeta chains were analyzed by immunosequencing. Turning to the authors' computational methods: Repertoire TCRs were matched against a reference library of SARS-CoV-2-specific TCRs generated with the MIRA antigen-specificity platform. Breadth was defined as the fraction of unique TCRs that were SARS-CoV-2-associated, and depth was defined as the fraction of total T cells that were SARS-CoV-2-associated. Using the MIRA data, each spike-specific TCR was assigned both to the spike region to which the TCR was reactive and to a CD4 or CD8 class. Log10-transformed breadth and depth values were compared by one-way ANOVA with Sidak's multiple comparisons tests. TCRdb stores this immuneACCESS table with in-frame sequences only. Part of the clones is absent; in the studies checked, under half of the shortfall reflects unresolved V genes, and no reason is known for the rest. V and J calls and clone size are copied from that table; D and trimming were computed from the DNA. A total of more than 110,000 clones appear in this sample, roughly 92% of them only once. The ten biggest clones cover around 3.6% of the sample.

CDR1 and CDR2, looked up from the germline V gene, are SGHDT and YYEEEE. The cysteine opens and the phenylalanine closes a CDR3 of 16 amino acids. Of all the DNA, just the CDR3 is kept, 48 bases in frame from base 1. The germline ends are 12 bases apart after V is trimmed by 0 bases and J by 5 bases. In light of the paper, this sample's time point label describes: baseline before first vaccination. Samples from vaccinated people were obtained from the UK trials COV001 and COV002, which included a single-blind randomized controlled phase 2/3 trial of AZD1222 (ChAdOx1 nCoV-19) in healthy adults. For TCRbeta chain sequencing, PBMC samples were collected from trial participants at day 0 and at day 28 after the second dose. As for this clone: It lacks a known antigen. There are no base qualities to consult, and no much larger clone falls within one base.

This TCR was sampled from an adult in good health. Sequencing used peripheral blood, obtained on day 0 of AZD1222 vaccination. Rearrangement joined TRBV5-6 to TRBJ1-6; TRBD1 is a possible D gene, resting on 5 matching bases. The DNA is TGTGCCAGCAGCTTGGGAGCAGGGACGAATAATTCACCCCTCCACTTT. The resulting protein is CASSLGAGTNNSPLHF.